This T cell receptor beta chain came from a study of cytomegalovirus exposure and HLA in healthy donors. There are a few counts of this clone. Researchers ran the PCR with 60 Vbeta and 13 Jbeta primers. TCRdb's table, derived via immunoSEQ multiplex PCR, lists solely in-frame clones and lacks some. The table has just over 150,000 clones, around 88% seen once. Nominal health characterized the donors when sampled, though unrecorded immune exposures were likely. The source is a woman between 18 and 30 years old in good health and CMV-seronegative. The material sequenced was PBMCs.

The CDR3 DNA sequence: TGTGCCAGTAGTATTCGGAGACAGGGCCATCAGCCCCAGCATTTT. Its translation: CASSIRRQGHQPQHF. This sequence joins TRBV19 and TRBJ1-5; TRBD1 matches 7 bases. V dropped 3 bases and J dropped 5; count of bases not matched to a gene: 7. The length of the CDR3 is 15 residues. CDR1 and CDR2 (germline): LNHDA, SQIVND (reference sequence).